The source of this T cell receptor (beta chain) is a study of cytomegalovirus exposure and HLA in healthy donors. Study summary: According to later analysis, the same platform produced the 120 validation and some 680 first-cohort repertoires.

The donors were members of the validation cohort comprising about 130 subjects, separate from the roughly 640-subject first cohort. Repertoires were generated with immunoSEQ multiplex PCR, while TCRdb's copy carries only in-frame clones and drops some. This sample carries more than 250,000 clones, 86% of them seen once, and the ten largest clones take about 0.91%. On this clone itself: Its antigen is as yet unknown.

Study conclusions and caveats: Investigators reported fewer than 200 TCR beta chains as tied to cytomegalovirus.

Trimming left V 6 bases short and J 2 bases short, with 7 bases between. This CDR3 has 12 amino acids. Germline CDR1 is MNHEY and CDR2 is SVGAGI. Sequencing was carried out using PBMCs. The source of this sequence is a woman between 18 and 30 years old in good health and CMV-seronegative. V usage is TRBV6-5 and J usage is TRBJ2-5; D uncertain. The CDR3 sequence: CASSPPQETQYF. CDR3 nucleotide sequence: TGTGCCAGCAGCCCCCCTCAAGAGACCCAGTACTTC.